The 24 T cell receptor beta chains below come from one sample, sequenced in a study of blood T cell repertoires in COVID-19. Repertoires were generated with immunoSEQ multiplex PCR, while TCRdb's copy carries only in-frame clones and drops some. The sample has fewer than 250,000 clones; 89% are singletons. The material sequenced was peripheral blood. The receptors shown here come from a man aged 60 to 75 who had recovered from COVID-19.

The V call is TRBV4-1, the J call TRBJ1-2; 7 bases line up with TRBD1. CDR3 length equals 14 residues. CDR1 is MGHRA, CDR2 YSYEKL, per germline. V trimming: 0 bases; J trimming: 5 bases; junction bases outside the gene matches: 3. The CDR3 loop reads CASSQEGTAYGYTF. The CDR3 DNA reads TGCGCCAGCAGCCAAGAGGGGACAGCATATGGCTACACCTTC.

This chain joins TRBV11-1 and TRBJ1-2; maybe TRBD1 (6 bases). Deletions cut 5 bases from V and 5 bases from J, with 12 bases between. This CDR3 is built from 13 residues. In germline, CDR1 is SGHAT, CDR2 FQDESV (reference sequence). CDR3: CASSRTGFYGYTF. The CDR3 DNA sequence: TGTGCCAGCAGCCGAACAGGGTTTTATGGCTACACCTTC.

The count of this clone is one. The chain recombines TRBV9 with TRBJ2-5, with D tentatively TRBD2 (6 bases). CDR1 and CDR2 (germline): SGDLS, YYNGEE. The CDR3 contains 15 residues. V was trimmed by 3 bases and J by 2 bases, leaving 14 bases between them. Here the CDR3 DNA reads TGTGCCAGCAGCGCTGGGGGGATTCAGCAAGAGACCCAGTACTTC. Its protein is CASSAGGIQQETQYF.

V is TRBV5-4 and J is TRBJ2-1; D possibly corresponds to TRBD2 (5 bases). Between the trimmed V and J ends, which lost 4 bases and 5 bases, there was a span of 19 bases. Germline CDR1 is SGHNT and CDR2 is YYREEE (reference sequence). The CDR3 consists of 16 residues. DNA of the CDR3: TGTGCCAGCAGCCCTTTTGCTAGCTCAGGCGACAATGAGCAGTTCTTC. Protein: CASSPFASSGDNEQFF.

This chain links TRBV2 with TRBJ2-1, with D possibly being TRBD1 (6 bases). Germline CDR1 is SNHLY and CDR2 is FYNNEI. The CDR3 loop spans 16 amino acids. V was trimmed by 1 base and J by 0 bases, leaving 10 bases between them. CDR3 sequence: CASSEEGGGSYNEQFF. CDR3 sequence (DNA): TGTGCCAGCAGTGAAGAAGGGGGTGGCTCCTACAATGAGCAGTTCTTC.

The sample holds one count of this clone. The rearrangement uses TRBV7-9 and TRBJ1-5, with D possibly TRBD1 on 6 matching bases. CDR3 size: 14 residues. The germline V and J ends were trimmed by 5 bases and 5 bases, with 13 bases remaining between them. The germline V gene encodes CDR1 SEHNR and CDR2 FQNEAQ (reference sequence). CDR3 bases: TGTGCCAGCAGCGCAGACAGGAGAGATCAGCCCCAGCATTTT. Its protein is CASSADRRDQPQHF.

This chain connects TRBV5-3 to TRBJ1-5; D unclear. TRBV5-3 is an ORF; its function is uncertain. CDR3 length equals 16 residues. V was shortened by 3 bases and J by 2 bases, with 15 bases between the two germline ends. The CDR3 reads CARSSSPGVCNQPQHF. Written as DNA, the CDR3 is TGTGCCAGAAGCTCATCGCCCGGGGTGTGCAATCAGCCCCAGCATTTT.

This rearrangement joins TRBV7-2 to TRBJ1-1, with D possibly TRBD1 on 6 matching bases. The CDR3 runs to 13 residues. The germline gives CDR1 SGHTA, CDR2 FQGNSA. V was trimmed by 7 bases and J by 4 bases, leaving 13 bases between them. The CDR3 region has the DNA TGTGCCAGCAAGGGGGGGCCGGGCACTGAAGCTTTCTTT. Protein: CASKGGPGTEAFF.

This clone was recorded once. V and J are TRBV14 and TRBJ1-6; 7 bases line up with TRBD1. Germline CDR1 and CDR2: SGHDN and FVKESK. V lost 4 bases, J lost 7 bases, and 10 bases stayed unmatched. This CDR3 has 16 residues. The CDR3 sequence: CASSRRQGQRNSPLHF. The CDR3 region has the DNA TGTGCCAGCAGCCGACGACAGGGACAGAGGAATTCACCCCTCCACTTT.

This chain joins TRBV5-6 and TRBJ2-3, with D possibly matching TRBD2 (6 bases). Germline CDR1 SGHDT, CDR2 YYEEEE. Trimming shortened V by 2 bases and J by 6 bases, and 19 bases separated the two germline ends. This CDR3 has 16 residues. CDR3 bases: TGTGCCAGCAGCTTTCGGAGCGGGCCCTGGAGGGATACGCAGTATTTT. Translating it yields CASSFRSGPWRDTQYF.

This CDR3 is CASSSQGLGGSYNEQFF. The CDR3 nucleotides read TGTGCCAGCAGCTCACAGGGCTTAGGAGGTTCCTACAATGAGCAGTTCTTC. The chain uses TRBV7-3 and TRBJ2-1; maybe TRBD1 (6 bases). The length of the CDR3 is 17 residues. The germline V and J ends were trimmed by 4 bases and 1 base, with 17 bases remaining between them. The germline V gene has CDR1 SGHTA and CDR2 FQGTGA.

The genes are TRBV5-1 and TRBJ1-3; D gene uncertain. CDR3 length equals 14 residues. V was shortened by 7 bases and J by 3 bases, with 14 bases between the two germline ends. The V gene's germline CDR1 is SGHRS and CDR2 YFSETQ. This CDR3 reads CASRLTGVGNTIYF. The CDR3 DNA sequence: TGCGCCAGCCGACTGACCGGCGTTGGAAACACCATATATTTT. The full variable domain, rest sourced from reference TRBV5-1 and TRBJ1-3, is KAGVTQTPRYLIKTRGQQVTLSCSPISGHRSVSWYQQTPGQGLQFLFEYFSETQRNKGNFPGRFSGRQFSNSRSEMNVSTLELGDSALYLCASRLTGVGNTIYFGEGSWLTVV.

The chain employs TRBV5-1 and TRBJ2-2; a possible D gene is TRBD2 (6 bases). CDR1 SGHRS and CDR2 YFSETQ come from the germline V gene. The ends were cut back, 3 bases at V and 2 bases at J, with 8 bases in the middle. The CDR3 has 14 amino acids. The CDR3 DNA reads as TGCGCCAGCAGCTCGGGACTTAACACCGGGGAGCTGTTTTTT. It yields the protein CASSSGLNTGELFF.

The chain joins TRBV6-5 to TRBJ1-3; TRBD1 agrees at 10 bases. This CDR3 comprises 15 residues. The ends lost 5 bases at V and 6 bases at J; junction bases unmatched: 7. CDR1 MNHEY and CDR2 SVGAGI come from the germline V gene. This chain's CDR3 is CASSLDRGRENTIYF. In nucleotides, the CDR3 is TGTGCCAGCAGTCTTGACAGGGGGCGAGAAAACACCATATATTTT.

The rearrangement joins TRBV28 to TRBJ2-7; TRBD2 matches 14 bases. Germline trimming cut 5 bases from V and 4 bases from J; bases unmatched to any gene: 10. Germline V gene sequence: CDR1 MDHEN, CDR2 SYDVKM. CDR3 size: 17 residues. The CDR3 reads CASSPIQGTSGSYEQYF. The CDR3 coding sequence is TGTGCCAGCAGTCCCATCCAAGGGACTAGCGGGAGTTACGAGCAGTACTTC.

This chain uses TRBV7-2 with TRBJ2-5; 11 bases match TRBD2. Germline CDR1 is SGHTA and CDR2 is FQGNSA. The V gene end was trimmed by 5 bases and the J gene end by 5 bases; junction bases not matched to a gene: 13. The CDR3 length is 17 residues. The CDR3 sequence is CASSDGTVAGGLETQYF. CDR3 in DNA: TGTGCCAGCAGCGACGGGACGGTAGCGGGGGGGCTTGAGACCCAGTACTTC.

Worth noting for this clone: The same CDR3 can be traced to other DNA sequences in this sample. The chain employs TRBV28 and TRBJ2-3, with 7 bases lining up with TRBD1. The V segment lost 8 bases and the J segment 6 bases; nucleotides outside the gene matches: 5. Germline-derived CDR1 and CDR2 are MDHEN and SYDVKM. This CDR3 is built from 12 residues. The DNA for the CDR3 is TGTGCCAGCCGACAGGGTTCGGATACGCAGTATTTT. It specifies CASRQGSDTQYF. The full variable domain, in which reference TRBV28 and TRBJ2-3 provide the parts outside the CDR3, is DVKVTQSSRYLVKRTGEKVFLECVQDMDHENMFWYRQDPGLGLRLIYFSYDVKMKEKGDIPEGYSVSREKKERFSLILESASTNQTSMYLCASRQGSDTQYFGPGTRLTVL.

The V call is TRBV9, the J call TRBJ2-3, with 16 bases fitting TRBD2. CDR3 length: 19 residues. V lost 4 bases and J lost 5; bases outside the gene matches: 13. In germline, CDR1 is SGDLS, CDR2 YYNGEE. CDR3 nucleotides: TGTGCCAGCAGCACCCGCCCCGGGACTAGCGGGGGGGCACAAGATACGCAGTATTTT. Translating it yields CASSTRPGTSGGAQDTQYF.

This rearrangement joins TRBV7-9 to TRBJ2-7, with D possibly being TRBD1 (5 bases). Germline loops: CDR1 SEHNR, CDR2 FQNEAQ (reference sequence). V gave up 2 bases and J gave up 2 bases, with 10 bases separating them. The CDR3 is 14 amino acids. DNA for the CDR3: TGTGCCAGCAGCTTACAGGGTGGCCCCTACGAGCAGTACTTC. This codes for CASSLQGGPYEQYF.

The rearrangement uses TRBV1 and TRBJ2-3; the DNA was not used to check the table's D call, TRBD1. TRBV1 is deemed a pseudogene. The length of the CDR3 is 20 residues. CDR3 residues: CTSSQRSQTHYRGKADTQYF. CDR3 in DNA: TGCACCAGCAGCCAACGATCCCAAACGCACTACAGGGGTAAGGCAGATACGCAGTATTTT.

The V call is TRBV7-3, the J call TRBJ2-2; D perhaps matches TRBD1 (7 bases). With 5 bases removed from V and 0 bases from J, the gap between germline ends came to 13 bases. Germline CDR1 SGHTA, CDR2 FQGTGA. The CDR3 runs to 16 residues. CDR3 protein: CASSKRGTANTGELFF. The CDR3 bases are TGTGCCAGCAGCAAACGGGGGACAGCGAACACCGGGGAGCTGTTTTTT.

The chain combines TRBV18 with TRBJ2-1; 8 nucleotides agree with TRBD2. CDR3 size: 16 residues. CDR1 is KGHSH and CDR2 is LQKENI in the germline V gene. Trimming took 0 bases from V and 6 from J; bases not matched to a gene: 7. CDR3 coding DNA: TGTGCCAGCTCACCACCGGGTAGCGGGATCTTCAATGAGCAGTTCTTC. This translates into CASSPPGSGIFNEQFF.

The chain couples TRBV15 to TRBJ2-2, with D unclear. Germline V CDR1 and CDR2: LNHNV, YYDKDF (reference sequence). The CDR3 is 16 residues long. Trimming pared 0 bases from V and 0 bases from J, leaving 8 bases between. The CDR3 DNA follows: TGTGCCACCAGCAGAGATTATGCGTCGAACACCGGGGAGCTGTTTTTT. Residues: CATSRDYASNTGELFF.

The genes are TRBV7-9 and TRBJ1-1; TRBD1 matches at 8 bases. The V segment lost 1 base and the J segment 7 bases; nucleotides outside the gene matches: 8. CDR1 and CDR2 from the germline V gene are SEHNR and FQNEAQ (reference sequence). The CDR3 runs 15 residues. The CDR3 DNA is TGTGCCAGCAGCTTAGATACAGGGGGGATCTATGAAGCTTTCTTT. Its protein is CASSLDTGGIYEAFF.